The entry below gives a single T cell receptor (beta chain) sequence along with its context. This entry belongs to a study of shared T cell receptors in the human thymus. The germline V gene encodes CDR1 SGHVS and CDR2 FQNEAQ. The CDR3 has 15 amino acids. The V end was cut by 1 base, the J end by 0 bases, with 10 bases between. TCRdb keeps only in-frame clones here, not all; method: immunoSEQ multiplex PCR. This sample has hundreds of thousands of clones, with 70% to 90% found just once. These data were likewise used in another study, on human thymus T cells.

The receptor's source is a boy less than two years old with a congenital heart defect. Sample: thymocytes. The V gene is TRBV7-8, the J gene TRBJ2-7, with D possibly matching TRBD1 (5 bases). The CDR3 coding sequence is TGTGCCAGCAGCTTAGAGGGGCAGTACTCCTACGAGCAGTACTTC. It yields the protein CASSLEGQYSYEQYF.